This is a list of T cell receptor beta chains from one sample in a study of technical replicates of blood from a handful of donors. The data were produced by immunoSEQ multiplex PCR, yet TCRdb's version contains in-frame clones alone and is incomplete. The data contain about 81,000 clones, 92% of them singletons. Sequenced sample: T cells isolated from PBMCs. The receptors here all came from a human donor in good health. Each CDR3 is given with its conserved first and last residue. D genes are given only for firm matches. Not all rows give a size; the values are once, few, many and, for expanded clones, a class.

CDR3 DNA: TGTGCCAGCTATAACAGGGGGGTAGGAGCTTTCTTT
CDR3 protein: CASYNRGVGAFF
clone size: .
J gene: TRBJ1-1
D gene: TRBD1
V gene: TRBV6-1

CDR3 DNA: TGTGCCAGCAGAGGACTAGCGGGGGGCGGGGAGCAGTTCTTC
CDR3 protein: CASRGLAGGGEQFF
clone size: .
J gene: TRBJ2-1
D gene: TRBD2
V gene: TRBV6-1

CDR3 DNA: TGTGCCAGCAGCGTAGGGGCCGGAAACTCCTACGAGCAGTACTTC
CDR3 protein: CASSVGAGNSYEQYF
clone size: .
J gene: TRBJ2-7
D gene: .
V gene: TRBV9

CDR3 DNA: TGTGCCAGCAGCCGCACCCCACTAGCGGTCAATGAGCAGTTCTTC
CDR3 protein: CASSRTPLAVNEQFF
clone size: .
J gene: TRBJ2-1
D gene: TRBD2
V gene: TRBV7-6

CDR3 DNA: TGTGCCAGCAGTGAACGAGACAGGGCCGGCAATCAGCCCCAGCATTTT
CDR3 protein: CASSERDRAGNQPQHF
clone size: .
J gene: TRBJ1-5
D gene: TRBD1
V gene: TRBV2

CDR3 DNA: TGTGCCAGCAGCGACCACAGGGGGTACTATGGCTACACCTTC
CDR3 protein: CASSDHRGYYGYTF
clone size: .
J gene: TRBJ1-2
D gene: TRBD1
V gene: TRBV7-9

CDR3 DNA: TGTGCCAGCCCAGGAGAGGGGGCTAAAGGCTACGAGCAGTACTTC
CDR3 protein: CASPGEGAKGYEQYF
clone size: .
J gene: TRBJ2-7
D gene: TRBD1
V gene: TRBV6-1

CDR3 DNA: TGTGCTAGCAGCTTAGAGGTGGGGGGGGCGGTCGACGAGCAGTACTTC
CDR3 protein: CASSLEVGGAVDEQYF
clone size: .
J gene: TRBJ2-7
D gene: .
V gene: TRBV7-7

CDR3 DNA: TGTGCCAGCAGCTTAGGGCAGGGGGCGCGAACTGAAGCTTTCTTT
CDR3 protein: CASSLGQGARTEAFF
clone size: .
J gene: TRBJ1-1
D gene: TRBD1
V gene: TRBV7-9

CDR3 DNA: TGTGCCAGCAGTTTCTATCAGGGGAGTAGTGCATTTTTT
CDR3 protein: CASSFYQGSSAFF
clone size: .
J gene: TRBJ1-3
D gene: .
V gene: TRBV6-5

CDR3 DNA: TGTGCCAGCAGATCCGATTTGGTAGGGGCCAACACTGAAGCTTTCTTT
CDR3 protein: CASRSDLVGANTEAFF
clone size: .
J gene: TRBJ1-1
D gene: .
V gene: TRBV7-8

CDR3 DNA: TGTGCCACCAGCAGAGGAAAGCGGGAGGGACCCTACAATGAGCAGTTCTTC
CDR3 protein: CATSRGKREGPYNEQFF
clone size: .
J gene: TRBJ2-1
D gene: TRBD2
V gene: TRBV15

CDR3 DNA: TGTGCCAGCAGCCCGGGACTTCTTATAGTCTCAGATACGCAGTATTTT
CDR3 protein: CASSPGLLIVSDTQYF
clone size: .
J gene: TRBJ2-3
D gene: .
V gene: TRBV13

CDR3 DNA: TGTGCCAGTAGTATGACGGGGGTGAGGGGCTCTTACGAGCAGTACTTC
CDR3 protein: CASSMTGVRGSYEQYF
clone size: .
J gene: TRBJ2-7
D gene: .
V gene: TRBV19

CDR3 DNA: TGTGCCAGCAGCCAAGATAGCGGGGGCTCCTACGAGCAGTACTTC
CDR3 protein: CASSQDSGGSYEQYF
clone size: once
J gene: TRBJ2-7
D gene: TRBD2
V gene: TRBV4-2

CDR3 DNA: TGTGCCAGCAAAAACTGGCGGACTAGCACCGTCGAGCAGTACTTC
CDR3 protein: CASKNWRTSTVEQYF
clone size: .
J gene: TRBJ2-7
D gene: TRBD2
V gene: TRBV28

CDR3 DNA: TGCACCATGGGACTAGCGGATAGGAGCTCCTACGAGCAGTACTTC
CDR3 protein: CTMGLADRSSYEQYF
clone size: few
J gene: TRBJ2-7
D gene: TRBD2
V gene: TRBV29-1

CDR3 DNA: TGCGCCAGCAGCTCCCGACAGCAAACCTACGAGCAGTACTTC
CDR3 protein: CASSSRQQTYEQYF
clone size: .
J gene: TRBJ2-7
D gene: .
V gene: TRBV4-1

CDR3 DNA: TGTGCCAGCAGCTTAGCGCGGGGTGGTCGAACTAGCGGGGTTCATACGCAGTATTTT
CDR3 protein: CASSLARGGRTSGVHTQYF
clone size: .
J gene: TRBJ2-3
D gene: TRBD2
V gene: TRBV7-6

CDR3 DNA: TGTGCCAGCGGGGTCTCAAGGGGAGGTGAGACCCAGTACTTC
CDR3 protein: CASGVSRGGETQYF
clone size: .
J gene: TRBJ2-5
D gene: .
V gene: TRBV11-2

CDR3 DNA: TGTGCCAGCAGCTCCTTCCCCCAGATTAACTATGGCTACACCTTC
CDR3 protein: CASSSFPQINYGYTF
clone size: .
J gene: TRBJ1-2
D gene: .
V gene: TRBV7-9

CDR3 DNA: TGTGCCAGCAGTTTGTCCCCAGGAAACACTGAAGCTTTCTTT
CDR3 protein: CASSLSPGNTEAFF
clone size: .
J gene: TRBJ1-1
D gene: .
V gene: TRBV27

CDR3 DNA: TGTGCCAGCAGTGTAGACAGGCGATATAGCAATCAGCCCCAGCATTTT
CDR3 protein: CASSVDRRYSNQPQHF
clone size: .
J gene: TRBJ1-5
D gene: .
V gene: TRBV2

CDR3 DNA: TGTGCCAGCAGCTTAGGGGGAGCTAGGACTATTCCCTACGAGCAGTACTTC
CDR3 protein: CASSLGGARTIPYEQYF
clone size: once
J gene: TRBJ2-7
D gene: .
V gene: TRBV11-2

CDR3 DNA: TGTGCCAGCAGTAGAGGACTAGCGGGGGGGCCTCTACCATACAATGAGCAGTTCTTC
CDR3 protein: CASSRGLAGGPLPYNEQFF
clone size: once
J gene: TRBJ2-1
D gene: TRBD2
V gene: TRBV6-4

CDR3 DNA: TGCGCCAGCAGCCCCCTCAGGGATCTCTACAATGAGCAGTTCTTC
CDR3 protein: CASSPLRDLYNEQFF
clone size: .
J gene: TRBJ2-1
D gene: .
V gene: TRBV4-1

CDR3 DNA: TGCGCCAGCAGCCCACAACAGGGGGGAAATGAAAAACTGTTTTTT
CDR3 protein: CASSPQQGGNEKLFF
clone size: .
J gene: TRBJ1-4
D gene: TRBD1
V gene: TRBV5-1

CDR3 DNA: TGTGCCAGCAGCTTAAAAGCGGGGGTCACAGATACGCAGTATTTT
CDR3 protein: CASSLKAGVTDTQYF
clone size: .
J gene: TRBJ2-3
D gene: TRBD2
V gene: TRBV7-3

CDR3 DNA: TGTGCCAGTTTGCCCTGGGACAGGGGCTACGAGCAGTACTTC
CDR3 protein: CASLPWDRGYEQYF
clone size: .
J gene: TRBJ2-7
D gene: TRBD1
V gene: TRBV6-1

CDR3 DNA: TGTGCCAGCAGTCGGGGTTTCTACGAGCAGTACTTC
CDR3 protein: CASSRGFYEQYF
clone size: .
J gene: TRBJ2-7
D gene: .
V gene: TRBV6-5

CDR3 DNA: TGTGCCAGCAGCCCCCACAGGGGATCGGACACTTTTAATTCACCCCTCCACTTT
CDR3 protein: CASSPHRGSDTFNSPLHF
clone size: .
J gene: TRBJ1-6
D gene: TRBD1
V gene: TRBV4-2

CDR3 DNA: TGTGCCAGCAATAACAGGGGGGTTAACTATGGCTACACCTTC
CDR3 protein: CASNNRGVNYGYTF
clone size: .
J gene: TRBJ1-2
D gene: TRBD1
V gene: TRBV2

CDR3 DNA: TGTGCTAGTGGTTTGCAGGGACAGGGATTGTATGTGGAGACCCAGTACTTC
CDR3 protein: CASGLQGQGLYVETQYF
clone size: .
J gene: TRBJ2-5
D gene: TRBD1
V gene: TRBV12-5

CDR3 DNA: TGTGCCAGCAGTGAACAGGGCAACACTGAAGCTTTCTTT
CDR3 protein: CASSEQGNTEAFF
clone size: .
J gene: TRBJ1-1
D gene: .
V gene: TRBV2

CDR3 DNA: TGTGCCAGCAGCCAAGATCCGGCTGAGGGGGCCTACGAGCAGTACTTC
CDR3 protein: CASSQDPAEGAYEQYF
clone size: .
J gene: TRBJ2-7
D gene: .
V gene: TRBV4-2

CDR3 DNA: TGTGCCATCAGGGGGGCGGGTGGTGTCACAGATACGCAGTATTTT
CDR3 protein: CAIRGAGGVTDTQYF
clone size: .
J gene: TRBJ2-3
D gene: .
V gene: TRBV10-3

CDR3 DNA: TGTGCCAGTAGCCGGGACAGCCCCTACGAGCAGTACTTC
CDR3 protein: CASSRDSPYEQYF
clone size: .
J gene: TRBJ2-7
D gene: TRBD1
V gene: TRBV19

CDR3 DNA: TGTGCCAGCAGCTTGGAGAGTAGCGGGGGGGCCGGCCCGCAGTATTTT
CDR3 protein: CASSLESSGGAGPQYF
clone size: .
J gene: TRBJ2-3
D gene: TRBD2
V gene: TRBV5-4

CDR3 DNA: TGTGCCAGTAGTCCGCGGGAGGGCCTTCTTTTAGAGTACTTC
CDR3 protein: CASSPREGLLLEYF
clone size: .
J gene: TRBJ2-7
D gene: TRBD2
V gene: TRBV19

CDR3 DNA: TGTGCCAGCAGTTCCGGACAGGGAATTGCCGGGGAGCTGTTTTTT
CDR3 protein: CASSSGQGIAGELFF
clone size: once
J gene: TRBJ2-2
D gene: TRBD1
V gene: TRBV27

CDR3 DNA: TGTGCCAGCAGCTTAGCGGCTCTCGAGCTGTTTTTT
CDR3 protein: CASSLAALELFF
clone size: .
J gene: TRBJ2-2
D gene: .
V gene: TRBV7-9

CDR3 DNA: TGCGCCAGCAGCCAAGACCAGACGTGGACAGGGACACCCCTCCACTTT
CDR3 protein: CASSQDQTWTGTPLHF
clone size: .
J gene: TRBJ1-6
D gene: TRBD1
V gene: TRBV4-1

CDR3 DNA: TGTGCCAGCAGCCTGTGGGGGAGGGCGAACACTGAAGCTTTCTTT
CDR3 protein: CASSLWGRANTEAFF
clone size: .
J gene: TRBJ1-1
D gene: .
V gene: TRBV11-2